The entry below gives a single TCR beta chain sequence along with its context. What it recognizes is unknown. This entry comes from a study of graft-versus-host responses after intestinal transplantation. Overall study: Among the recipients, transplants were multivisceral, liver-intestinal, or isolated intestinal. The whole recipient group had anti-thymocyte globulin induction followed by tacrolimus and steroids for around 3 years. Findings and caveats of the study: Some GvH clones were seen earlier in gut or blood, suggesting intestinal origin.

The protocol was immunoSEQ multiplex PCR, while the TCRdb copy is restricted to in-frame clones and leaves out a portion. In the table there are 850 to 1,200 clones, about 70% of which are singletons. Looked up from germline, CDR1 is MDHEN and CDR2 is SYDVKM. Trimming removed 1 base from V and 7 bases from J; junction bases left unmatched: 3. The CDR3 consists of 14 residues. Graft-derived tissue was subjected to processing to liberate intraepithelial and lamina propria lymphocytes. This sequence originates from a human patient who received an intestinal transplant, so some T cells may come from the graft donor. Material: ileum tissue, obtained approximately 250 days after intestinal transplantation. This chain links TRBV28 with TRBJ2-4; 8 bases align to TRBD2. DNA for the CDR3: TGTGCCAGCAGTTTATACCCTAGCGGGAACATTCAGTACTTC. Protein sequence: CASSLYPSGNIQYF.